The present T cell receptor (beta chain) was sequenced within a study of cytomegalovirus exposure and HLA in healthy donors. Points on this clone: The junction does not match germline at one end; this may be a read error.

The PCR was carried out with 60 Vbeta primers and 13 Jbeta primers. Profiled with immunoSEQ multiplex PCR; TCRdb holds only in-frame clones, not every one. Of approximately 130,000 clones listed, about 86% are singletons. The CDR3 sequence is 13 residues long. Germline V gene sequence: CDR1 LNHDA, CDR2 SQIVND (reference sequence). This TCR was recovered from a woman between 40 and 55 years old in good health and CMV-seronegative. The chain combines TRBV19 with TRBJ1-5; 7 bases map to TRBD1. What was sequenced was PBMCs. The CDR3 coding sequence is TGTGCCAGTAGTTTAGACAGGGATCAGCCCCAGCATTTT. Encoded protein: CASSLDRDQPQHF.